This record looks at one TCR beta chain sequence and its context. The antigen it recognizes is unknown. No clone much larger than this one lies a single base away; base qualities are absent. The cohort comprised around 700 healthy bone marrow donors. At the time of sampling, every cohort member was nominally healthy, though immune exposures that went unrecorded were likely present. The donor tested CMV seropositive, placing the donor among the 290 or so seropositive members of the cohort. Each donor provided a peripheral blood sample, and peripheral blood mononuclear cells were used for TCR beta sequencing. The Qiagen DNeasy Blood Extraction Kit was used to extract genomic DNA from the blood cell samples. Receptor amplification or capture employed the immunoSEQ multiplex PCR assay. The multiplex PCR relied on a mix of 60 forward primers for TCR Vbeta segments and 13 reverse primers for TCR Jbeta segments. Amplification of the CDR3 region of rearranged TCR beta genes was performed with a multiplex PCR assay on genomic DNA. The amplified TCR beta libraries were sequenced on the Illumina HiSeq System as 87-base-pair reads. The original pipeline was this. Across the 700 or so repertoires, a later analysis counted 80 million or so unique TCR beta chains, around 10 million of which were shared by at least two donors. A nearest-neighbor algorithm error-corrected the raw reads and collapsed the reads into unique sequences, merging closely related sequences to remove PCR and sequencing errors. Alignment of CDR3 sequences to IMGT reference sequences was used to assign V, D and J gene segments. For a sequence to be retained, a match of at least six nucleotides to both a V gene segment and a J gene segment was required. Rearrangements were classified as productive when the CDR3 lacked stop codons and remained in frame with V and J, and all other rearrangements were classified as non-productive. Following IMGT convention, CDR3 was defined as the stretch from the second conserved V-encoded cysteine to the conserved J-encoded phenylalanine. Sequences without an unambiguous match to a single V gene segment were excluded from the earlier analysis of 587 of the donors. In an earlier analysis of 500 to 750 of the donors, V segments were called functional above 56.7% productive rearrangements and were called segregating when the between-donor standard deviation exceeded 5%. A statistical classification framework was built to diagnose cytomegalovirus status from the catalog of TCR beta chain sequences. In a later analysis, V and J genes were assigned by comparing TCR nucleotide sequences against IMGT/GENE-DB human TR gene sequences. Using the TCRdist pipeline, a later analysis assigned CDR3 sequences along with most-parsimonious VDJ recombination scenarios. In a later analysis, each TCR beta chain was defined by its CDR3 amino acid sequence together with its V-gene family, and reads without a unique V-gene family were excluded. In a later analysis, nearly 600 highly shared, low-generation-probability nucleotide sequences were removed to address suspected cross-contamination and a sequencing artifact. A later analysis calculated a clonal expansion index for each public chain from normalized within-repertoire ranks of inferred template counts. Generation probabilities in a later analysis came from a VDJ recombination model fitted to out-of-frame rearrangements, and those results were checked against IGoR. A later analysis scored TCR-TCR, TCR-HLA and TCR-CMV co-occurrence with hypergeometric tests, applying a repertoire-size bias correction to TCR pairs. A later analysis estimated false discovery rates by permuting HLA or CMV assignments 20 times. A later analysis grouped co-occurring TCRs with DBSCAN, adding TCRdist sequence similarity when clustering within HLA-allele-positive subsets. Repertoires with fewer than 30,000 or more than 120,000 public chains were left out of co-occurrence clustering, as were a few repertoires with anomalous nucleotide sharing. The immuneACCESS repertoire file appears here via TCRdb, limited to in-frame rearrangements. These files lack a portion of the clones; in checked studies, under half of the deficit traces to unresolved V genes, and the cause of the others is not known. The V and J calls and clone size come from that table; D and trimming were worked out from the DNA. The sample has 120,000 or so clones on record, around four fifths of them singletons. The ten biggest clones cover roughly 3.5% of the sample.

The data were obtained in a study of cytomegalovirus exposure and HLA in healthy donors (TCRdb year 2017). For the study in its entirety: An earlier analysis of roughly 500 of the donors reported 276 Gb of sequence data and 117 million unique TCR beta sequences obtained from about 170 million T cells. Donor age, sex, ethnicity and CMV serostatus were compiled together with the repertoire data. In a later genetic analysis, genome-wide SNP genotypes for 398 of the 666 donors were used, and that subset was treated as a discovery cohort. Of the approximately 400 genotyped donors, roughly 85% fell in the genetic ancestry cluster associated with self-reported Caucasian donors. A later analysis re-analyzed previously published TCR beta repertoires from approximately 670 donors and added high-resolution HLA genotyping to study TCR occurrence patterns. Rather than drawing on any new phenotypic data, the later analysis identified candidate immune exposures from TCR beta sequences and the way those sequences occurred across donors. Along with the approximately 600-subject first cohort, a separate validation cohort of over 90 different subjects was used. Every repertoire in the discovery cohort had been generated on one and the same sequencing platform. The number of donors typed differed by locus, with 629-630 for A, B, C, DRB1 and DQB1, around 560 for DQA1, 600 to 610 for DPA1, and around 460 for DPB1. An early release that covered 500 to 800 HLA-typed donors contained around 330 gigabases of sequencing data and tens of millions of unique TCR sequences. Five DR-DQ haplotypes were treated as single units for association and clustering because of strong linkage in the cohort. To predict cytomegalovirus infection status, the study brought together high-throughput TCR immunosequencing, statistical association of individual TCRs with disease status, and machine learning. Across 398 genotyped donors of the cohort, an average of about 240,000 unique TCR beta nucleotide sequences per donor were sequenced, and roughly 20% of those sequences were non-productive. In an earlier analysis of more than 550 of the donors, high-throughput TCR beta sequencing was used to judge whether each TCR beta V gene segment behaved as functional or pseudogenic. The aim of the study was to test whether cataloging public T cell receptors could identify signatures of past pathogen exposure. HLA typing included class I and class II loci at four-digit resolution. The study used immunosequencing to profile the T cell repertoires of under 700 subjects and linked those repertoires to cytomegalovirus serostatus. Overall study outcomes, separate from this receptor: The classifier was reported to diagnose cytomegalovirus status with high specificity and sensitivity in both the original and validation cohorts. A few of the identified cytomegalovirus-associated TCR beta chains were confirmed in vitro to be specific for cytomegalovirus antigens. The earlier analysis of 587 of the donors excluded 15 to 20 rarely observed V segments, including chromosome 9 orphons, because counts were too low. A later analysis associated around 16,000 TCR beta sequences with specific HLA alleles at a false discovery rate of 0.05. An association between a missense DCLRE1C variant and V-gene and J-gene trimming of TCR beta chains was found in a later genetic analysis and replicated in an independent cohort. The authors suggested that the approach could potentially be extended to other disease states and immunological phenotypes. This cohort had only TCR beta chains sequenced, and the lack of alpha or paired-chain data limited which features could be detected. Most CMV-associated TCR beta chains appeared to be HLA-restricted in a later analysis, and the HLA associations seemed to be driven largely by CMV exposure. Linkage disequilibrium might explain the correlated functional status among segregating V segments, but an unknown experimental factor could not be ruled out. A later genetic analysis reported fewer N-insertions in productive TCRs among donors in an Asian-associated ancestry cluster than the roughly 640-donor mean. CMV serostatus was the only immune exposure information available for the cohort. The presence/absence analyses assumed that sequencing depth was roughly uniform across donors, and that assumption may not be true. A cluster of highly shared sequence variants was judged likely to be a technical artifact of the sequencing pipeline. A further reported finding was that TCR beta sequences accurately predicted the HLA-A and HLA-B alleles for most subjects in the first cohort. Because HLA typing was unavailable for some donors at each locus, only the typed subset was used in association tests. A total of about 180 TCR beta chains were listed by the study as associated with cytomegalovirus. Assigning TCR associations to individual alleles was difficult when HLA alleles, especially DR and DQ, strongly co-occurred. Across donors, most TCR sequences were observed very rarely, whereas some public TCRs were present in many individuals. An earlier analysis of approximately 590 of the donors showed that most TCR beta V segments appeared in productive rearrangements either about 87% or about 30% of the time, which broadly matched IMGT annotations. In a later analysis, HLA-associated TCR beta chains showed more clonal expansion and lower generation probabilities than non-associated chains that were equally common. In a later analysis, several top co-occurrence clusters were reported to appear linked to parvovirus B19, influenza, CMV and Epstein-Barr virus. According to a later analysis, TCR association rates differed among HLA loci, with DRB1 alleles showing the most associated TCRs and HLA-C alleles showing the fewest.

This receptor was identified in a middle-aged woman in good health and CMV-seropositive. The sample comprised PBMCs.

The nucleotide sequence reads TGCGCCAGCAGCTTGTTCTCCGGGACTAATTCAGATACGCAGTATTTT. It is translated as CASSLFSGTNSDTQYF. The chain links TRBV5-1 with TRBJ2-3; 7 of the junction bases match TRBD2. V trim: 1 base; J trim: 4 bases; unmatched bases: 9. Via the germline V gene, CDR1 is SGHRS and CDR2 YFSETQ. Taken from cysteine to phenylalanine, the CDR3 has 16 residues. The CDR3 DNA has 48 bases and is translated from base 1. Here the CDR3 is joined to the reference TRBV5-1 and TRBJ2-3 genes, and the full variable domain is: KAGVTQTPRYLIKTRGQQVTLSCSPISGHRSVSWYQQTPGQGLQFLFEYFSETQRNKGNFPGRFSGRQFSNSRSEMNVSTLELGDSALYLCASSLFSGTNSDTQYFGPGTRLTVL.